This is a list of T cell receptor beta chains from one sample in a study of blood T cell repertoires in COVID-19. Data came from immunoSEQ multiplex PCR; TCRdb stores just in-frame clones and leaves some out. The sample lists about 230,000 clones, under 85% occurring once. The sample was peripheral blood. All receptors derive from a woman in her 30s with COVID-19, enrolled during active disease. Each CDR3 is given with its conserved first and last residue. Fields, in order: clone size, J gene, D gene, V gene, CDR3 DNA, CDR3 protein. A D gene is named only where the DNA matches it firmly. The size field is filled for only some rows; it gives once, few, many or a size class.

clone size: -; J gene: TRBJ1-2; D gene: -; V gene: TRBV30; CDR3 DNA: TGTGCCTGTGAGGTCTATGGCTACACCTTC; CDR3 protein: CACEVYGYTF
clone size: -; J gene: TRBJ2-1; D gene: -; V gene: TRBV5-4; CDR3 DNA: TGTGCCAGCAGCACGCACATTGGAGGTGAGCAGTTCTTC; CDR3 protein: CASSTHIGGEQFF
clone size: -; J gene: TRBJ1-4; D gene: -; V gene: TRBV27; CDR3 DNA: TGTGCCAGCAGTTTCTCCCCAGCAACTAATGAAAAACTGTTTTTT; CDR3 protein: CASSFSPATNEKLFF
clone size: -; J gene: TRBJ2-1; D gene: -; V gene: TRBV27; CDR3 DNA: TGTGCCAGCAGTTTACTCGGGGTCAGCTCCTACAATGAGCAGTTCTTC; CDR3 protein: CASSLLGVSSYNEQFF
clone size: -; J gene: TRBJ2-5; D gene: TRBD2; V gene: TRBV3-1/TRBV3-2; CDR3 DNA: TGTGCCAGCAGCCCCCGGGGAGGGCTGGAAGAGACCCAGTACTTC; CDR3 protein: CASSPRGGLEETQYF
clone size: -; J gene: TRBJ2-3; D gene: -; V gene: TRBV7-9; CDR3 DNA: TGTGCCAGCAGCGTCTGGGGGGCTAGCGGAGCTACTAGCACAGATACGCAGTATTTT; CDR3 protein: CASSVWGASGATSTDTQYF
clone size: -; J gene: TRBJ1-2; D gene: -; V gene: TRBV3-1/TRBV3-2; CDR3 DNA: TGTGCCAGCAGCCCTTCTCGGGGGGCTGGCTACACCTTC; CDR3 protein: CASSPSRGAGYTF
clone size: -; J gene: TRBJ2-1; D gene: TRBD2; V gene: TRBV4-3; CDR3 DNA: TGCGCCAGCAGCCAAGATATGGGAGCGGGAGCGTCATACAATGAGCAGTTCTTC; CDR3 protein: CASSQDMGAGASYNEQFF
clone size: once; J gene: TRBJ1-2; D gene: -; V gene: TRBV29-1; CDR3 DNA: TGCAGCGTTGGGCGGGGGGCAGGAGACTATGGCTACACCTTC; CDR3 protein: CSVGRGAGDYGYTF
clone size: -; J gene: TRBJ2-7; D gene: -; V gene: TRBV19; CDR3 DNA: TGTGCCAGTAGTATAGATCCTTCCACAAAGGAGCAGTACTTC; CDR3 protein: CASSIDPSTKEQYF
clone size: once; J gene: TRBJ1-1; D gene: -; V gene: TRBV27; CDR3 DNA: TGTGCCAGCAGTTCGGCAGGGAGGGACACTGAAGCTTTCTTT; CDR3 protein: CASSSAGRDTEAFF
clone size: -; J gene: TRBJ2-3; D gene: -; V gene: TRBV9; CDR3 DNA: TGTGCCAGCAGCGTAGAAGGCGCGGTCACAGATACGCAGTATTTT; CDR3 protein: CASSVEGAVTDTQYF
clone size: -; J gene: TRBJ1-2; D gene: TRBD1; V gene: TRBV5-4; CDR3 DNA: TGTGCCAGCAGCTCGGGCCGGGACAGGGGGCTTGATGGCTACACCTTC; CDR3 protein: CASSSGRDRGLDGYTF
clone size: -; J gene: TRBJ2-5; D gene: -; V gene: TRBV27; CDR3 DNA: TGTGCCAGCTCCATTCTCCGGACGGGGGAGACCCAGTACTTC; CDR3 protein: CASSILRTGETQYF
clone size: -; J gene: TRBJ1-4; D gene: -; V gene: TRBV21-1; CDR3 DNA: TGTGCCAGCAGCGAAGGACAGGGTCGATGCGAAAAACTGTTTTTT; CDR3 protein: CASSEGQGRCEKLFF
clone size: -; J gene: TRBJ1-1; D gene: -; V gene: TRBV10-3; CDR3 DNA: TGTGCCATCAGTGACAGGGGTAAGAACACTGAAGCTTTCTTT; CDR3 protein: CAISDRGKNTEAFF
clone size: -; J gene: TRBJ1-1; D gene: -; V gene: TRBV30; CDR3 DNA: TGTGCCTGGAGTAAGGGGTTTGACACTGAAGCTTTCTTT; CDR3 protein: CAWSKGFDTEAFF
clone size: few; J gene: TRBJ2-1; D gene: TRBD2; V gene: TRBV19; CDR3 DNA: TGTGCCAGTGCGGCTCTCACATCTAGCGGGGGCCACTCCTACAATGAGCAGTTCTTC; CDR3 protein: CASAALTSSGGHSYNEQFF
clone size: -; J gene: TRBJ1-4; D gene: -; V gene: TRBV10-2; CDR3 DNA: TGCGCCAGCACTACTACAACTAATGAAAAACTGTTTTTT; CDR3 protein: CASTTTTNEKLFF
clone size: -; J gene: TRBJ2-7; D gene: TRBD2; V gene: TRBV5-6; CDR3 DNA: TGTGCCAGCAGCCAGGGACTAGCGGGGTTTGAGCAGTACTTC; CDR3 protein: CASSQGLAGFEQYF
clone size: -; J gene: TRBJ1-6; D gene: TRBD1; V gene: TRBV19; CDR3 DNA: TGTGCCAGTAGTATAAGCGGACAGGGGGGGACCTATAATTCACCCCTCCACTTT; CDR3 protein: CASSISGQGGTYNSPLHF
clone size: -; J gene: TRBJ2-1; D gene: TRBD2; V gene: TRBV5-4; CDR3 DNA: TGTGCCAGCGGGCCTAGCGGGAGGGCCAATGAGCAGTTCTTC; CDR3 protein: CASGPSGRANEQFF
clone size: many; J gene: TRBJ1-2; D gene: TRBD1; V gene: TRBV7-9; CDR3 DNA: TGTGCCAGCAGCCCCCGGGACAGGGGTCCTGCGGGCTATGGCTACACCTTC; CDR3 protein: CASSPRDRGPAGYGYTF
clone size: -; J gene: TRBJ1-2; D gene: TRBD1; V gene: TRBV9; CDR3 DNA: TGTGCCAGCAGCGTAACACCCCAGAGGACAGGGGAATATGGCTACACCTTC; CDR3 protein: CASSVTPQRTGEYGYTF
clone size: once; J gene: TRBJ1-2; D gene: -; V gene: TRBV7-8; CDR3 DNA: TGTGCCAGCAGCTTAGAACACCTCCCGGGACAAGATCACGATGGCTACACCTTC; CDR3 protein: CASSLEHLPGQDHDGYTF
clone size: few; J gene: TRBJ1-1; D gene: -; V gene: TRBV11-2; CDR3 DNA: TGTGCCAGCAGCTCTAGATTGAACACTGAAGCTTTCTTT; CDR3 protein: CASSSRLNTEAFF
clone size: few; J gene: TRBJ1-5; D gene: TRBD1; V gene: TRBV6-2/TRBV6-3; CDR3 DNA: TGTGCCAGCAGTGACCCGCAGGGGACAGGGCAGCCCCAGCATTTT; CDR3 protein: CASSDPQGTGQPQHF
clone size: -; J gene: TRBJ1-1; D gene: -; V gene: TRBV6-1; CDR3 DNA: TGTGCCAGCAGTGCGGAACGTGGGGGGGGCAACACTGAAGCTTTCTTT; CDR3 protein: CASSAERGGGNTEAFF
clone size: -; J gene: TRBJ1-3; D gene: -; V gene: TRBV5-1; CDR3 DNA: TGCGCCAGCAGCTCTACAGGAATATCTGGAAACACCATATATTTT; CDR3 protein: CASSSTGISGNTIYF
clone size: once; J gene: TRBJ1-2; D gene: -; V gene: TRBV4-3; CDR3 DNA: TGCGCCAGCAGCCAAGATCTCGGGGGGCGCAGCTATGGCTACACCTTC; CDR3 protein: CASSQDLGGRSYGYTF
clone size: -; J gene: TRBJ2-7; D gene: TRBD1; V gene: TRBV29-1; CDR3 DNA: TGCAGCGGCGGACAGGGGATCGACGAGCAGTACTTC; CDR3 protein: CSGGQGIDEQYF
clone size: once; J gene: TRBJ2-3; D gene: -; V gene: TRBV24-1; CDR3 DNA: TGTGCCACCAGTGACGGGACAGATACGCAGTATTTT; CDR3 protein: CATSDGTDTQYF
clone size: -; J gene: TRBJ1-1; D gene: -; V gene: TRBV10-3; CDR3 DNA: TGTGCCATCAGGGGCGATGGGAGCCCTGAAGCTTTCTTT; CDR3 protein: CAIRGDGSPEAFF
clone size: few; J gene: TRBJ1-2; D gene: -; V gene: TRBV28; CDR3 DNA: TGTGCCAGCAGTCCACTAGACGAGGGCTACACCTTC; CDR3 protein: CASSPLDEGYTF
clone size: -; J gene: TRBJ1-1; D gene: -; V gene: TRBV6-6; CDR3 DNA: TGTGCCAGCAACCAACAGGTTCTTTCTGAAGCTTTCTTT; CDR3 protein: CASNQQVLSEAFF
clone size: -; J gene: TRBJ2-5; D gene: -; V gene: TRBV12-3/TRBV12-4; CDR3 DNA: TGTGCCAGCAGAAGTGGGCGGGGAGAGACCCAGTACTTC; CDR3 protein: CASRSGRGETQYF
clone size: -; J gene: TRBJ2-7; D gene: -; V gene: TRBV15; CDR3 DNA: TGTGCCACCAGCAGAGATCCGCGGGGGCCCTCCTACGAGCAGTACTTC; CDR3 protein: CATSRDPRGPSYEQYF
clone size: -; J gene: TRBJ2-1; D gene: TRBD2; V gene: TRBV15; CDR3 DNA: TGTGCCACCAGCAGAGATCCAGCGCGGGAGGTCTACAATGAGCAGTTCTTC; CDR3 protein: CATSRDPAREVYNEQFF
clone size: -; J gene: TRBJ1-1; D gene: TRBD1; V gene: TRBV5-1; CDR3 DNA: TGCGCCAGCAGCCCCGGACAGGCTACTGAAGCTTTCTTT; CDR3 protein: CASSPGQATEAFF
clone size: -; J gene: TRBJ1-1; D gene: -; V gene: TRBV3-1/TRBV3-2; CDR3 DNA: TGTGCCAGCAGCCAATCCGGTGTGAACACTGAAGCTTTCTTT; CDR3 protein: CASSQSGVNTEAFF
clone size: -; J gene: TRBJ1-2; D gene: TRBD1; V gene: TRBV6-2/TRBV6-3; CDR3 DNA: TGTGCCAGCAGTCCCCGGGACAGGGGGGACTATGGCTACACCTTC; CDR3 protein: CASSPRDRGDYGYTF
clone size: -; J gene: TRBJ1-5; D gene: -; V gene: TRBV6-4; CDR3 DNA: TGTGCCAGCAGTGAGAGCGGGGGCAATCAGCCCCAGCATTTT; CDR3 protein: CASSESGGNQPQHF
clone size: -; J gene: TRBJ2-1; D gene: TRBD2; V gene: TRBV25-1; CDR3 DNA: TGTGCCAGCAGACTAGCGGGAGCATACAATGAGCAGTTCTTC; CDR3 protein: CASRLAGAYNEQFF
clone size: -; J gene: TRBJ1-4; D gene: -; V gene: TRBV18; CDR3 DNA: TGTGCCAGCTCACCACTCAGTCAGGGTGAAAAACTGTTTTTT; CDR3 protein: CASSPLSQGEKLFF
clone size: -; J gene: TRBJ2-6; D gene: TRBD1; V gene: TRBV28; CDR3 DNA: TGTGCCAGCGGTGGACTCGACAGGGGTGGTGGGGCCAACGTCCTGACTTTC; CDR3 protein: CASGGLDRGGGANVLTF
clone size: -; J gene: TRBJ2-7; D gene: TRBD1; V gene: TRBV28; CDR3 DNA: TGTGCCAGCAGTTTAGATCAGGGGGCAAACGAGCAGTACTTC; CDR3 protein: CASSLDQGANEQYF
clone size: -; J gene: TRBJ1-1; D gene: -; V gene: TRBV2; CDR3 DNA: TGTGCCAGCAGTGAAGCGCTTCGGGGGGGCCGCGCTGAAGCTTTCTTT; CDR3 protein: CASSEALRGGRAEAFF
clone size: once; J gene: TRBJ1-1; D gene: -; V gene: TRBV7-3; CDR3 DNA: TGTGCCAGCAGCGGGGGGGCGCGCACTGAAGCTTTCTTT; CDR3 protein: CASSGGARTEAFF
clone size: -; J gene: TRBJ2-2; D gene: -; V gene: TRBV5-4; CDR3 DNA: TGTGCCAGCAGCTCCGGAGGCAGGGGAGATACCGGGGAGCTGTTTTTT; CDR3 protein: CASSSGGRGDTGELFF
clone size: -; J gene: TRBJ1-4; D gene: -; V gene: TRBV13; CDR3 DNA: TGTGCCAGCAGCCCTCGCCCAGGCCTTAATGAAAAACTGTTTTTT; CDR3 protein: CASSPRPGLNEKLFF
clone size: -; J gene: TRBJ2-3; D gene: -; V gene: TRBV29-1; CDR3 DNA: TGCAGCGTTGATTATCTAGTCGCGGATACGCAGTATTTT; CDR3 protein: CSVDYLVADTQYF
clone size: -; J gene: TRBJ2-1; D gene: -; V gene: TRBV7-3; CDR3 DNA: TGTGCCAGCAGCTTTCAGGCTGACAGTGGGGGGTATGAGCAGTTCTTC; CDR3 protein: CASSFQADSGGYEQFF
clone size: -; J gene: TRBJ2-3; D gene: TRBD2; V gene: TRBV4-2; CDR3 DNA: TGTGCCAGCAGCCAAGGGCTAGATAGCGGGAGTTGGGCAGATACGCAGTATTTT; CDR3 protein: CASSQGLDSGSWADTQYF
clone size: -; J gene: TRBJ2-3; D gene: TRBD2; V gene: TRBV7-9; CDR3 DNA: TGTGCCAGCAGCGGCGGGGGGGACCGCGTCGGTACGCAGTATTTT; CDR3 protein: CASSGGGDRVGTQYF
clone size: -; J gene: TRBJ1-2; D gene: -; V gene: TRBV7-9; CDR3 DNA: TGTGCCAGCAGCCTTGAGTACTATGGCTACACCTTC; CDR3 protein: CASSLEYYGYTF
clone size: -; J gene: TRBJ2-2; D gene: TRBD1; V gene: TRBV11-2; CDR3 DNA: TGTGCCAGCAGCGCAGGACAGGGGGACACCGGGGAGCTGTTTTTT; CDR3 protein: CASSAGQGDTGELFF
clone size: -; J gene: TRBJ2-2; D gene: -; V gene: TRBV2; CDR3 DNA: TGTGCCAGCAGTACCGGGACACCGAACACCGGGGAGCTGTTTTTT; CDR3 protein: CASSTGTPNTGELFF
clone size: -; J gene: TRBJ2-5; D gene: TRBD1; V gene: TRBV4-2; CDR3 DNA: TGTGCCAGCAGCCAAGAGGACAGGGGCGAGGAGACCCAGTACTTC; CDR3 protein: CASSQEDRGEETQYF
clone size: few; J gene: TRBJ1-1; D gene: -; V gene: TRBV18; CDR3 DNA: TGTGCCAGCCACGGACAGACTGAAGCTTTCTTT; CDR3 protein: CASHGQTEAFF